These 28 T cell receptor beta chains were sequenced from one sample in a study of blood T cell repertoires in COVID-19. TCRdb's copy holds only in-frame clones and misses some; the assay was immunoSEQ multiplex PCR. The repertoire includes about 260,000 clones, around 86% of them detected once, and about 1.6% sits in the top ten. The sample taken for sequencing was peripheral blood. Receptor source: a woman aged 35 to 49 who had recovered from COVID-19.

This rearrangement joins TRBV7-2 to TRBJ1-2, with TRBD1 matching 7 bases. V gave up 6 bases and J gave up 7 bases; unmatched junction bases: 17. The CDR3 spans 16 residues. Per the germline V gene, CDR1 is SGHTA and CDR2 is FQGNSA. CDR3 loop: CASSYEMVDRVSGYTF. The CDR3 nucleotides are TGTGCCAGCAGTTACGAGATGGTAGACAGGGTTAGTGGCTACACCTTC.

V and J are TRBV5-1 and TRBJ1-3; D uncertain. V gave up 2 bases and J gave up 0 bases, with 15 bases separating them. Germline-derived CDR1 and CDR2 are SGHRS and YFSETQ. The CDR3 is 17 amino acids. CDR3 sequence (DNA): TGCGCCAGCAGCTTAGCAGGTGTCAAGAGCTCTGGAAACACCATATATTTT. It codes for CASSLAGVKSSGNTIYF.

The chain recombines TRBV10-1 with TRBJ2-3, with D possibly being TRBD1 (6 bases). CDR3 length: 14 residues. Deletions cut 6 bases from V and 3 bases from J, with 13 bases between. CDR1 WNHNN and CDR2 SYGVQD come from the germline V gene (reference sequence). The CDR3 sequence: CASSSGVGTDTQYF. CDR3 in DNA: TGCGCCAGCAGCTCAGGGGTCGGGACAGATACGCAGTATTTT.

The V gene is TRBV14, the J gene TRBJ2-1, with TRBD1 as a possible D gene (6 bases). The CDR3 totals 13 residues. V was shortened by 2 bases and J by 7 bases, with 9 bases between the two germline ends. Germline V gene lookup returns CDR1 SGHDN and CDR2 FVKESK. Here the CDR3 DNA reads TGTGCCAGCAGCCAAAACAGGGCAAATGAGCAGTTCTTC. Its protein is CASSQNRANEQFF.

This clone has a single count. This chain joins TRBV7-3 and TRBJ2-6, with 8 bases matching TRBD2. With V trimmed by 5 bases and J by 2 bases, 5 bases remained unmatched. Germline-derived CDR1 and CDR2 are SGHTA and FQGTGA. The CDR3 consists of 16 residues. CDR3 coding DNA: TGTGCCAGCAGCCTCTCCGGGGGGGCTGGGGCCAACGTCCTGACTTTC. Protein sequence: CASSLSGGAGANVLTF.

This clone was observed a handful of times. This rearrangement joins TRBV6-5 to TRBJ2-5; 12 bases align to TRBD2. The germline V gene encodes CDR1 MNHEY and CDR2 SVGAGI. The V segment lost 8 bases and the J segment 4 bases; nucleotides outside the gene matches: 8. This CDR3 has 15 residues. The CDR3 DNA is TGTGCCAGCCTCCCTAGCGGGGGGGCCGGAGAGACCCAGTACTTC. It is translated as CASLPSGGAGETQYF.

This chain uses TRBV27 with TRBJ2-3; 15 bases line up with TRBD2. The CDR3 has 16 residues. CDR1 is MNHEY and CDR2 is SMNVEV in the germline V gene (reference sequence). The V and J ends lost 5 bases and 5 bases, in that order; junction bases with no gene match: 5. CDR3 nucleotides: TGTGCCAGCAGTCCCGGACTAGCGGGGGGGAGAGATACGCAGTATTTT. Its protein product is CASSPGLAGGRDTQYF.

V gene TRBV5-4 combines with J gene TRBJ1-2; maybe TRBD1 (5 bases). Germline lookup yields CDR1 SGHNT and CDR2 YYREEE (reference sequence). The ends were cut back, 6 bases at V and 8 bases at J, with 29 bases in the middle. The CDR3 covers 17 residues. CDR3 region: CASTRRAEGPAYRGYTF. DNA of the CDR3: TGTGCCAGCACCCGGAGGGCTGAGGGGCCCGCATATCGGGGCTACACCTTC.

The chain is built from TRBV19 and TRBJ2-1; 7 bases match TRBD2. CDR3 length: 14 amino acids. Trimming removed 5 bases from V and 4 bases from J; junction bases left unmatched: 5. Germline V gene sequence: CDR1 LNHDA, CDR2 SQIVND (reference sequence). The CDR3 DNA reads as TGTGCCAGTAGTGAGGGAGGGGCGTACAATGAGCAGTTCTTC. This encodes CASSEGGAYNEQFF. Full variable domain (rest looked up from reference TRBV19 and TRBJ2-1): DGGITQSPKYLFRKEGQNVTLSCEQNLNHDAMYWYRQDPGQGLRLIYYSQIVNDFQKGDIAEGYSVSREKKESFPLTVTSAQKNPTAFYLCASSEGGAYNEQFFGPGTRLTVL.

The chain combines TRBV6-6 with TRBJ1-5; 7 bases line up with TRBD1. Germline assignment: CDR1 MNHNY and CDR2 SVGAGI (reference sequence). There are 15 residues in the CDR3. V was clipped by 6 bases and J by 1 base; unmatched bases: 6. The CDR3 spells CASSPQGESNQPQHF. DNA for the CDR3: TGTGCCAGCAGCCCGCAGGGGGAAAGCAATCAGCCCCAGCATTTT.

The chain employs TRBV4-2 and TRBJ1-1; possible D gene TRBD1, 6 bases. The CDR3 runs 15 residues. Germline V gene sequence: CDR1 LGHNA, CDR2 YNFKEQ. The V end was cut by 4 bases, the J end by 5 bases, with 17 bases between. In DNA, the CDR3 is TGTGCCAGCAGCCCCGACCGGACAGCCGGGACTGAAGCTTTCTTT. Translation gives CASSPDRTAGTEAFF.

The chain links TRBV19 to TRBJ1-2; TRBD1 agrees at 9 bases. The CDR3 spans 15 residues. Trimming removed 9 bases from V and 1 base from J; junction bases left unmatched: 9. The germline CDR1 and CDR2 sequences are LNHDA and SQIVND (reference sequence). In nucleotides, the CDR3 is TGTGCCAGCGCCTCCCGGGGACAGGGTAACTATGGCTACACCTTC. Protein sequence: CASASRGQGNYGYTF.

The chain employs TRBV5-4 and TRBJ1-1; D not certain. With 4 bases removed from V and 4 bases from J, the gap between germline ends came to 17 bases. Germline V gene sequence: CDR1 SGHNT, CDR2 YYREEE (reference sequence). This CDR3 region has 15 residues. The CDR3 nucleotides read TGTGCCAGCAGCCACCCGAGGGAGGGCGGCACTGAAGCTTTCTTT. Its protein is CASSHPREGGTEAFF.

J is TRBJ2-7 and V is TRBV18, with 7 bases matching TRBD1. The CDR3 totals 14 residues. The J segment lost 4 bases and the V segment lost 3 bases, leaving 6 bases of the junction unmatched. Germline V gene sequence: CDR1 KGHSH, CDR2 LQKENI. DNA of the CDR3: TGTGCCAGCTCACCTACAGGGGTGGGTTACGAGCAGTACTTC. This translates into CASSPTGVGYEQYF.

This chain links TRBV29-1 with TRBJ2-7; D perhaps matches TRBD2 (6 bases). From germline, CDR1 is SQVTM and CDR2 ANQGSEA. The CDR3 extends over 12 amino acids. Trimming removed 4 bases at V and 2 bases at J, with 9 bases between. Here the CDR3 DNA reads TGCAGCGTTGGGGACTGGACCTACGAGCAGTACTTC. Translation gives CSVGDWTYEQYF.

This clone was picked up one time. The same CDR3 can be traced to other DNA sequences in this sample. The rearrangement joins TRBV5-1 to TRBJ1-1, with D perhaps matching TRBD1 (5 bases). From germline, CDR1 is SGHRS and CDR2 YFSETQ. The length of the CDR3 is 14 residues. Trimming removed 3 bases from V and 1 base from J, with 10 bases in between. The CDR3 DNA is TGCGCCAGCAGCTCTCAGGGCGGGAACACTGAAGCTTTCTTT. Encoded protein: CASSSQGGNTEAFF.

The chain carries TRBV5-1 and TRBJ2-2, with 9 bases identical to TRBD1. Trimming at V came to 4 bases and at J to 4 bases, leaving 5 bases not matched to a gene. The CDR3 totals 15 residues. Germline lookup yields CDR1 SGHRS and CDR2 YFSETQ. The CDR3 loop is CASSLGTGITGELFF. CDR3 in DNA: TGCGCCAGCAGCCTCGGGACAGGGATCACCGGGGAGCTGTTTTTT.

The J gene is TRBJ1-2, the V gene TRBV10-3, with a weak D call TRBD1 (6 bases). This CDR3 is 14 amino acids long. The ends were cut back, 6 bases at V and 8 bases at J, with 19 bases in the middle. Germline V gene lookup returns CDR1 ENHRY and CDR2 SYGVKD. The CDR3 loop is CAIRDVSGAGGYTF. The CDR3 DNA sequence: TGTGCCATCAGAGACGTATCAGGGGCCGGGGGCTACACCTTC.

This rearrangement joins TRBV19 to TRBJ1-4; 11 bases line up with TRBD1. The V and J ends lost 4 bases and 7 bases, in that order; junction bases with no gene match: 5. The germline V gene has CDR1 LNHDA and CDR2 SQIVND (reference sequence). The CDR3 is made up of 15 amino acids. CDR3 protein: CASSTKGTGGEKLFF. The CDR3 coding sequence is TGTGCCAGTAGTACGAAAGGGACAGGGGGTGAAAAACTGTTTTTT.

This chain links TRBV5-5 with TRBJ2-3, with TRBD2 identical over 12 bases. V lost 2 bases to trimming and J lost 0 bases; unmatched junction nucleotides: 1. This CDR3 has 16 residues. Germline V CDR1 and CDR2: SGHKS, YYEKEE (reference sequence). CDR3 protein: CASSFGTSGSTDTQYF. In DNA, the CDR3 is TGTGCCAGCAGCTTTGGGACTAGCGGGAGCACAGATACGCAGTATTTT. Drawing the rest from reference TRBV5-5 and TRBJ2-3, the complete variable domain is DAGVTQSPTHLIKTRGQQVTLRCSPISGHKSVSWYQQVLGQGPQFIFQYYEKEERGRGNFPDRFSARQFPNYSSELNVNALLLGDSALYLCASSFGTSGSTDTQYFGPGTRLTVL.

This rearrangement joins TRBV6-1 to TRBJ1-1; tentatively, D is TRBD1 (5 bases). V was shortened by 0 bases and J by 4 bases, with 15 bases between the two germline ends. Germline lookup yields CDR1 MNHNS and CDR2 SASEGT. CDR3 size: 16 residues. The CDR3 region is CASSEAYGGGGTEAFF. Here the CDR3 DNA reads TGTGCCAGCAGTGAAGCTTATGGCGGGGGAGGCACTGAAGCTTTCTTT.

V gene TRBV12-5 combines with J gene TRBJ1-3, with D perhaps TRBD1 (5 bases). CDR1 LGHNT and CDR2 FRNRAP come from the germline V gene. V was pared by 6 bases and J by 0 bases, with 15 bases between. The CDR3 runs 16 residues. Here the CDR3 DNA reads TGTGCTAGTGGCCCGAGGGGAGGGATCTCTGGAAACACCATATATTTT. The encoded protein is CASGPRGGISGNTIYF.

This chain connects TRBV6-5 to TRBJ2-7; 11 nucleotides agree with TRBD1. Germline lookup yields CDR1 MNHEY and CDR2 SVGAGI. The CDR3 has 14 residues. The V and J ends lost 4 bases and 5 bases, in that order; junction bases with no gene match: 4. The CDR3 region has the DNA TGTGCCAGCAGTTCCCTGGGACAGGGGGACGAGCAGTACTTC. As protein: CASSSLGQGDEQYF.

The chain's CDR3 is CASSHGSGGQRETQYF. For the CDR3, the DNA is TGTGCCAGCAGCCACGGGAGCGGGGGGCAGCGGGAGACCCAGTACTTC. The rearrangement joins TRBV6-4 to TRBJ2-5; 9 bases match TRBD2. V shed 6 bases and J 5 bases; nucleotides not matched to a gene: 13. CDR3 length: 16 amino acids. Germline V gene lookup returns CDR1 MRHNA and CDR2 SNTAGT.

This clone was picked up a small number of times. This chain connects TRBV3-1 (or the pseudogene TRBV3-2) to TRBJ1-5; D is ambiguous. CDR3 length equals 12 residues. The ends were cut back, 0 bases at V and 11 bases at J, with 8 bases in the middle. CDR1 LGHDT and CDR2 YNNKEL come from the germline V gene (reference sequence). CDR3 region: CASSQEPGTQHF. The CDR3 DNA sequence: TGTGCCAGCAGCCAAGAACCGGGTACCCAGCATTTT.

The CDR3 protein is CASRAGTATYEQYF. The CDR3 nucleotides read TGTGCCAGCAGGGCCGGGACAGCCACCTACGAGCAGTACTTC. This chain joins TRBV5-4 and TRBJ2-7, with TRBD1 matching 7 bases. The length of the CDR3 is 14 residues. Germline-derived CDR1 and CDR2 are SGHNT and YYREEE (reference sequence). The V segment lost 5 bases and the J segment 2 bases; nucleotides outside the gene matches: 7.

The V call is TRBV30, the J call TRBJ1-5, with 11 bases that match TRBD1. In germline, CDR1 is GTSNPN, CDR2 SVGIG (reference sequence). The CDR3 consists of 15 residues. J lost 4 bases, V lost 1 base, and 3 bases had no gene match. DNA for the CDR3: TGTGCCTGGAGTGGGCGGGACAGGGGGAATCAGCCCCAGCATTTT. This translates into CAWSGRDRGNQPQHF.

The chain carries TRBV20-1 and TRBJ1-5, with D possibly matching TRBD1 (6 bases). The germline CDR1 and CDR2 sequences are DFQATT and SNEGSKA (reference sequence). The CDR3 totals 11 residues. Trimming cost V 5 bases and J 11 bases, with 13 bases left between them. This chain's CDR3 is CSAWGGQAQHF. The CDR3 nucleotides are TGCAGTGCTTGGGGGGGGCAGGCCCAGCATTTT.